Each of the 11 T cell receptor beta chains below was sequenced from the same sample in a study of blood T cell repertoires in COVID-19. TCRdb keeps only in-frame clones here, not all; method: immunoSEQ multiplex PCR. The sample lists under 80,000 clones, around 83% seen once, with 5% to 6.5% in the top ten. Sequencing was performed on peripheral blood. Receptors originate from a woman in her fifties or sixties with acute or convalescent COVID-19.

The genes are TRBV3-1 (or the pseudogene TRBV3-2) and TRBJ1-4; 8 nucleotides align to TRBD1. CDR1 is LGHDT and CDR2 is YNNKEL in the germline V gene (reference sequence). This CDR3 has 16 residues. V lost 2 bases, J lost 4 bases, and 6 bases stayed unmatched. The CDR3 sequence is CASSQWGGQVNEKLFF. CDR3 nucleotides: TGTGCCAGCAGCCAATGGGGGGGACAGGTTAATGAAAAACTGTTTTTT.

V gene TRBV5-1 combines with J gene TRBJ1-1; 7 positions agree with TRBD1. This CDR3 contains 13 residues. The ends lost 5 bases at V and 5 bases at J; junction bases unmatched: 6. Germline loops: CDR1 SGHRS, CDR2 YFSETQ. The CDR3 sequence is CASRGGFGTEAFF. The CDR3 DNA follows: TGCGCCAGCAGAGGGGGCTTCGGGACTGAAGCTTTCTTT.

V and J are TRBV5-6 and TRBJ2-2, with 8 bases fitting TRBD2. The CDR3 extends over 13 amino acids. From germline, CDR1 is SGHDT and CDR2 YYEEEE. J was trimmed by 11 bases and V by 2 bases; bases with no gene match: 5. CDR3 sequence reads: CASSFAGGQELFF. The CDR3 DNA is TGTGCCAGCAGCTTCGCGGGGGGCCAAGAGCTGTTTTTT.

The chain has TRBV6-2 or TRBV6-3 and TRBJ1-1; 12 positions match TRBD1. The germline V gene has CDR1 MNHEY and CDR2 SVGEGT. Losses at the gene ends were 2 bases for V and 11 bases for J; bases not matched to a gene: 12. This CDR3 contains 16 residues. CDR3 sequence: CASSYPIGTGGVRAFF. The CDR3 DNA reads TGTGCCAGCAGTTACCCAATCGGGACAGGGGGCGTCAGGGCTTTCTTT.

The chain carries TRBV11-3 and TRBJ2-5; no definite D call. V lost 0 bases and J 2 bases, leaving 7 bases between the germline ends. The CDR3 runs to 14 residues. Germline CDR1 reads SGHNT; CDR2 reads YENEEA. CDR3 amino acids: CASSLDSTQETQYF. The CDR3 DNA reads TGTGCCAGCAGCTTAGACAGTACGCAAGAGACCCAGTACTTC.

This clone turned up a few times. The rearrangement links TRBV5-4 to TRBJ1-2; no clear D gene. Germline assignment: CDR1 SGHNT and CDR2 YYREEE (reference sequence). The V gene lost 3 bases and the J gene lost 8 bases, with 8 bases spanning the gap. The length of the CDR3 is 11 residues. CDR3 in amino acids: CASSSLEGYTF. CDR3 nucleotides: TGTGCCAGCAGCTCCTTAGAGGGCTACACCTTC.

The table lists this clone with a count of one. The rearrangement links TRBV19 to TRBJ2-2; D is possibly TRBD2 (7 bases). Trimming took off 5 bases at V and 12 bases at J, with 19 bases between the two ends. The CDR3 extends over 14 amino acids. Germline V gene lookup returns CDR1 LNHDA and CDR2 SQIVND (reference sequence). CDR3 sequence: CASSALGGPSQLFF. The CDR3 coding sequence is TGTGCCAGTAGTGCCCTCGGGGGGCCTTCACAGCTGTTTTTT.

The chain links TRBV13 to TRBJ2-3; D is possibly TRBD2 (7 bases). Germline lookup yields CDR1 PRHDT and CDR2 FYEKMQ (reference sequence). The length of the CDR3 is 15 residues. V lost 5 bases, J lost 2 bases, and 14 bases lay in between. The CDR3 bases are TGTGCCAGCAGCCCGGGGGGCCGTTACACAGATACGCAGTATTTT. It encodes CASSPGGRYTDTQYF.

The chain uses TRBV5-1 and TRBJ2-7; perhaps TRBD1 as D (5 bases). This CDR3 is 13 amino acids long. Germline assignment: CDR1 SGHRS and CDR2 YFSETQ. V shed 6 bases and J shed 3 bases, with 13 bases lying between them. The CDR3 DNA follows: TGCGCCAGCATGGAACAGGAAGGCTACGAGCAGTACTTC. This gives the protein CASMEQEGYEQYF. The complete variable domain, with remaining parts taken from reference TRBV5-1 and TRBJ2-7, reads KAGVTQTPRYLIKTRGQQVTLSCSPISGHRSVSWYQQTPGQGLQFLFEYFSETQRNKGNFPGRFSGRQFSNSRSEMNVSTLELGDSALYLCASMEQEGYEQYFGPGTRLTVT.

V usage is TRBV7-9 and J usage is TRBJ2-7; 7 nucleotides align to TRBD1. Germline loops: CDR1 SEHNR, CDR2 FQNEAQ (reference sequence). The V segment lost 6 bases and the J segment 1 base; nucleotides outside the gene matches: 12. The CDR3 loop spans 16 amino acids. The CDR3 spells CASSSPPGQPSYEQYF. Here the CDR3 DNA reads TGTGCCAGCAGTTCTCCTCCGGGACAGCCTTCCTACGAGCAGTACTTC.

The rearrangement joins TRBV3-1 (or the pseudogene TRBV3-2) to TRBJ2-3; 7 bases agree with TRBD2. This CDR3 has 15 amino acids. Germline loops: CDR1 LGHDT, CDR2 YNNKEL (reference sequence). The ends lost 4 bases at V and 2 bases at J; junction bases unmatched: 6. In DNA form, the CDR3 reads TGTGCCAGCAGCCCCGGGACTACCACCACAGATACGCAGTATTTT. Translated, it gives CASSPGTTTTDTQYF.